The source of this TCR beta chain is a study of blood T cell repertoires in COVID-19. Study-wide background: PBMCs, B-cell-depleted T cells, or T cells provided the cDNA or gDNA that made up the material.

The assay was immunoSEQ multiplex PCR, and TCRdb's table has in-frame clones only and misses some. The profile covers roughly 190,000 clones, with around 94% appearing a single time and 0.6% to 0.9% taken by the ten largest. The CDR3 totals 11 residues. Between the trimmed V and J ends, which lost 11 bases and 7 bases, there was a span of 15 bases. Germline V gene lookup returns CDR1 PRHDT and CDR2 FYEKMQ (reference sequence). The genes are TRBV13 and TRBJ2-7; possibly TRBD2 for D (6 bases). The sample taken for sequencing was peripheral blood. The clonotype originates from a man aged 30-40 years with COVID-19, enrolled during active disease. CDR3 in DNA: TGTGCCGCCGGGGGTGTCGGGGAGCAGTACTTC. Its translation: CAAGGVGEQYF.